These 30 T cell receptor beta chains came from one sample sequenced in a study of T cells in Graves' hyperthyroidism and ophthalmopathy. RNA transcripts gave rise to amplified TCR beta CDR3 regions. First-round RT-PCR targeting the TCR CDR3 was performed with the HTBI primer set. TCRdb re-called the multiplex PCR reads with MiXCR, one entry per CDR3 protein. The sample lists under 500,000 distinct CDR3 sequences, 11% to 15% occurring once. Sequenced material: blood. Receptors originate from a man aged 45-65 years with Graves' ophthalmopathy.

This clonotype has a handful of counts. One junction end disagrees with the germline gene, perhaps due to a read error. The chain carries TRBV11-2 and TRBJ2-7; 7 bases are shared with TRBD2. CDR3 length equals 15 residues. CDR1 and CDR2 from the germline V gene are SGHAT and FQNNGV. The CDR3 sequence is CASSRGLVSTYGQYF. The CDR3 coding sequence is TGTGCCAGCAGCCGAGGACTAGTGAGTACCTACGGGCAGTACTTC.

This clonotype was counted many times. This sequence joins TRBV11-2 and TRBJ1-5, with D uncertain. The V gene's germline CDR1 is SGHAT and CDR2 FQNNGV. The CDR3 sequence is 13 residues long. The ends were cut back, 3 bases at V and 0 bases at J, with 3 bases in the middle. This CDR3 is CASSFASNQPQHF. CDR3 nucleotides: TGTGCCAGCAGCTTCGCTAGCAATCAGCCCCAGCATTTT.

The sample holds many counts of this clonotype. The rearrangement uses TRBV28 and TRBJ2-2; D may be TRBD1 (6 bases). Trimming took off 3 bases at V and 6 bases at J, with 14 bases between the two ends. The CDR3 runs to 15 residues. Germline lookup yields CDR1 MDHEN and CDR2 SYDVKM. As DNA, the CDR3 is TGTGCCAGCAGTTTTGGGACAAGGAGTCCCGGGGAGCTGTTTTTT. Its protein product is CASSFGTRSPGELFF.

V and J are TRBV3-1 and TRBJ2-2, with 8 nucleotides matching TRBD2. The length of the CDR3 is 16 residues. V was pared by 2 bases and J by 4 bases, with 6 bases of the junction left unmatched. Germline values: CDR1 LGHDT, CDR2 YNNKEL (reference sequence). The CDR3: CASSQRAGALTGELFF. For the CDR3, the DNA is TGTGCCAGCAGCCAAAGAGCGGGGGCGCTCACCGGGGAGCTGTTTTTT.

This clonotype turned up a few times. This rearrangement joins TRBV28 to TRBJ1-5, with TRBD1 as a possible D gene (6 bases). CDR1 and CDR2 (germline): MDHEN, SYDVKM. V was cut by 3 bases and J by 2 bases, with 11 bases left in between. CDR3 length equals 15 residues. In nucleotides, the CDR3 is TGTGCCAGCAGTTTTCATTCAGGGGGCAATCAGCCCCAGCATTTT. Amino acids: CASSFHSGGNQPQHF.

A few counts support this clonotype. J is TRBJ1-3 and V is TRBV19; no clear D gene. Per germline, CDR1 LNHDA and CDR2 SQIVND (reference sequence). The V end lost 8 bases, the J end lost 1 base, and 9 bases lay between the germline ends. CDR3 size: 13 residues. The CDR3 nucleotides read TGTGCCAGTGGAACAAGGTCTGGAAACACCATATATTTT. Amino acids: CASGTRSGNTIYF.

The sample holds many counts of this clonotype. The CDR3 coding sequence is TGTGCCAGCTCACCACCGGCGACCGAAGCTTTCTTT. This sequence encodes CASSPPATEAFF. The chain employs TRBV18 and TRBJ1-1; D gene uncertain. Germline lookup yields CDR1 KGHSH and CDR2 LQKENI. The CDR3 runs 12 residues. V was clipped by 0 bases and J by 8 bases, with 7 bases between them.

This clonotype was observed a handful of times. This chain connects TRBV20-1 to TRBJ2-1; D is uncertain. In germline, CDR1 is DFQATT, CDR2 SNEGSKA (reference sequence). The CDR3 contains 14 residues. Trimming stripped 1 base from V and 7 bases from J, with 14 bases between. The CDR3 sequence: CSARVAPLGNEQFF. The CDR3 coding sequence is TGCAGTGCTAGAGTAGCCCCGCTGGGGAATGAGCAGTTCTTC.

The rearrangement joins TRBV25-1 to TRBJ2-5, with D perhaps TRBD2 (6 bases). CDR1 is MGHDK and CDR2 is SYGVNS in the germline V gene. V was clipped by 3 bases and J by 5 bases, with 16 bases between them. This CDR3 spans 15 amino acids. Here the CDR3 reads CASSEAGRPGETQYF. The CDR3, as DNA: TGTGCCAGCAGTGAGGCGGGGAGGCCGGGGGAGACCCAGTACTTC.

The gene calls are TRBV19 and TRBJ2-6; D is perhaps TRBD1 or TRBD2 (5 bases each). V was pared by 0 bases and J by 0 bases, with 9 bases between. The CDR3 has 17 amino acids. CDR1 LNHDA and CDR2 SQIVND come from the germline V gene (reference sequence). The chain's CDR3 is CASSIDLGASGANVLTF. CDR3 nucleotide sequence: TGTGCCAGTAGTATAGATCTCGGGGCCTCTGGGGCCAACGTCCTGACTTTC. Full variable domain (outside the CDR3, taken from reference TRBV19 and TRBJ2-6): DGGITQSPKYLFRKEGQNVTLSCEQNLNHDAMYWYRQDPGQGLRLIYYSQIVNDFQKGDIAEGYSVSREKKESFPLTVTSAQKNPTAFYLCASSIDLGASGANVLTFGAGSRLTVL.

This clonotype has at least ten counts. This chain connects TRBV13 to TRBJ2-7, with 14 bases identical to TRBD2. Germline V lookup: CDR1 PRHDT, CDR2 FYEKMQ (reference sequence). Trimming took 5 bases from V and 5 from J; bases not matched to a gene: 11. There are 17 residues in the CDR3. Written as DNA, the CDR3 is TGTGCCAGCAGCCCACCCGGGACTAGCGGGAGTTCCCACGAGCAGTACTTC. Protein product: CASSPPGTSGSSHEQYF.

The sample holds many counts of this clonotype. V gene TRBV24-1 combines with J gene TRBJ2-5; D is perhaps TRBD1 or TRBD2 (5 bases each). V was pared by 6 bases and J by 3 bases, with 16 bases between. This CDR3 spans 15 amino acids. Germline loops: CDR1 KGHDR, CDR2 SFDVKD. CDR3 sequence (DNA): TGTGCCACCAGTTTTGGGACGGACTCTAAAGAGACCCAGTACTTC. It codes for CATSFGTDSKETQYF.

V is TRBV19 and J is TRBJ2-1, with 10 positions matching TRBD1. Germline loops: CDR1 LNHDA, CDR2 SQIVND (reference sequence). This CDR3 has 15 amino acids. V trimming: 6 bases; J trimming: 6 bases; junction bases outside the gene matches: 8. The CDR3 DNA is TGTGCCAGTAGGGCACAGACAGGGGGCGGCAATGAGCAGTTCTTC. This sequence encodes CASRAQTGGGNEQFF.

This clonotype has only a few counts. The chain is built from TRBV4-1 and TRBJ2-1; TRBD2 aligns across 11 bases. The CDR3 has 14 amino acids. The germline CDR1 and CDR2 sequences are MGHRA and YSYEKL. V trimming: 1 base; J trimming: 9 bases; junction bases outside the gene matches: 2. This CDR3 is CASSQVGLAGEQFF. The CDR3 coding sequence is TGCGCCAGCAGCCAAGTTGGACTAGCGGGTGAGCAGTTCTTC.

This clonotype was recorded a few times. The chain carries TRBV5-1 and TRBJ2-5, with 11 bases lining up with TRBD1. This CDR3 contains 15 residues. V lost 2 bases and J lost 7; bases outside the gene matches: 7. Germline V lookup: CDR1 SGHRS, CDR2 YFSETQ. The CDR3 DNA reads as TGCGCCAGCAGCTTTTGGACAGGGGGCCGGGGGACCCAGTACTTC. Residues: CASSFWTGGRGTQYF.

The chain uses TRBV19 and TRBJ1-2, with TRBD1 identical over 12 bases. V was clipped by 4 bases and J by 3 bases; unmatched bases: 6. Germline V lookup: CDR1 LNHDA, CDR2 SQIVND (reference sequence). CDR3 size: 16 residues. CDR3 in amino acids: CASSTLGTGGDYGYTF. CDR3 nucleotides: TGTGCCAGTAGTACCCTAGGGACAGGGGGCGACTATGGCTACACCTTC.

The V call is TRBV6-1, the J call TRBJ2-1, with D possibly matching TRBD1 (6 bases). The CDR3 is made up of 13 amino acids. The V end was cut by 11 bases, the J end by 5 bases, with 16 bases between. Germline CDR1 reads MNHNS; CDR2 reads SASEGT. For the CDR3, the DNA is TGTGCCTCAAACAAAGGGGGACACAATGAGCAGTTCTTC. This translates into CASNKGGHNEQFF.

CDR3 bases: TGTGCCAGCAGCCCCTGGACAGGGAGCAGCACCGGGGAGCTGTTTTTT. Its translation: CASSPWTGSSTGELFF. This chain uses TRBV5-8 with TRBJ2-2; 8 bases line up with TRBD1. Germline V lookup: CDR1 SGHTS, CDR2 YDEGEE. The V and J ends lost 4 bases and 4 bases, in that order; junction bases with no gene match: 9. This CDR3 comprises 16 residues.

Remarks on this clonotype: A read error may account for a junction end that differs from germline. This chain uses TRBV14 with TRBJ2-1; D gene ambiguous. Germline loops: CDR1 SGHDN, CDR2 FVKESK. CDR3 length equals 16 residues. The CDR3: CASSQQLPSSYNEQSF. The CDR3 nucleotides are TGTGCCAGCAGCCAGCAACTCCCGAGCTCCTACAATGAGCAGTCCTTC.

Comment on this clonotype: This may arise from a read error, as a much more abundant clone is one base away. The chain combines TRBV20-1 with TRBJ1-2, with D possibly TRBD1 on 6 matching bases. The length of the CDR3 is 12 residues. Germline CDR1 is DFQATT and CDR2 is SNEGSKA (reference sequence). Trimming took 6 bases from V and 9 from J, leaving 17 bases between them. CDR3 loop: CSATGVWGRYTF. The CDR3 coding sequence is TGCAGTGCAACGGGAGTCTGGGGGCGCTACACCTTC.

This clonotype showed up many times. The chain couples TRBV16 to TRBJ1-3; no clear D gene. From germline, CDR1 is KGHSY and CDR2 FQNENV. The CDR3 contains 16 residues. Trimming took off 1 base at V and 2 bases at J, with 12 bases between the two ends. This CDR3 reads CASSQYGAPAGNTIYF. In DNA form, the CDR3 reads TGTGCCAGCAGCCAATACGGCGCCCCGGCTGGAAACACCATATATTTT.

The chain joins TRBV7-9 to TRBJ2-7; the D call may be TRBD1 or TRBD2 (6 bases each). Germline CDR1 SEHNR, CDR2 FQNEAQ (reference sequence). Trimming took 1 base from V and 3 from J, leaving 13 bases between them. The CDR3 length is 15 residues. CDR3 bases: TGTGCCAGCAGCTTAGTGTCTAAGGGGGGCTACGAGCAGTACTTC. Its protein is CASSLVSKGGYEQYF.

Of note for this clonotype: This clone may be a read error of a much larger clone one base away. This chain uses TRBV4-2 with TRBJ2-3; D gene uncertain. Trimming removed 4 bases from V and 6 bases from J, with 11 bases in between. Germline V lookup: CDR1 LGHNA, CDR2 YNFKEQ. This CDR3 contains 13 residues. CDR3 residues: CASSPPLADTQYF. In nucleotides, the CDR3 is TGTGCCAGCAGCCCGCCCCTCGCGGATACGCAGTATTTT.

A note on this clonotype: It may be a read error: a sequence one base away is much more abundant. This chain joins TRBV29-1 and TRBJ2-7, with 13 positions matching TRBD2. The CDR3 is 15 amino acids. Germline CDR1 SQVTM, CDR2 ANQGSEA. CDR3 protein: CSVERTSGRPYERYF. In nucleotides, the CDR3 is TGCAGCGTTGAACGGACTAGCGGGAGACCCTACGAGCGGTACTTC.

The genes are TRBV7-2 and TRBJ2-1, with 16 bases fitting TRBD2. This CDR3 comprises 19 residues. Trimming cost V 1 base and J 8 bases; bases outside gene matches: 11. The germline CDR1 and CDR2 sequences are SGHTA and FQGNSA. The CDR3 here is CASSLGPGLAGGPNHEQFF. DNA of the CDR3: TGTGCCAGCAGCTTAGGGCCGGGACTAGCGGGAGGGCCTAACCATGAGCAGTTCTTC.

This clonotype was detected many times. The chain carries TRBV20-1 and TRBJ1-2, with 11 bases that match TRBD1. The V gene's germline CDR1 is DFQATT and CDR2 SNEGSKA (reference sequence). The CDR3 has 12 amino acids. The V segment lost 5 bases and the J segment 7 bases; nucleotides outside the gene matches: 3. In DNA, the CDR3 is TGCAGTGCTCTGGACAGGGGGCTTGGCTACACCTTC. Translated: CSALDRGLGYTF.

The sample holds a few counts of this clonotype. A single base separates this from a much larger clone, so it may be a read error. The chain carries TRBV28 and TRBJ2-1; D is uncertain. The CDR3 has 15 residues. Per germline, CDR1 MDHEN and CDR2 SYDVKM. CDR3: CAGSFTDRSYNEQFF. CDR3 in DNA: TGTGCCGGCAGTTTTACCGACCGCTCCTACAATGAGCAGTTCTTC. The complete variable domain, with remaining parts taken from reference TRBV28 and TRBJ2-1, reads DVKVTQSSRYLVKRTGEKVFLECVQDMDHENMFWYRQDPGLGLRLIYFSYDVKMKEKGDIPEGYSVSREKKERFSLILESASTNQTSMYLCAGSFTDRSYNEQFFGPGTRLTVL.

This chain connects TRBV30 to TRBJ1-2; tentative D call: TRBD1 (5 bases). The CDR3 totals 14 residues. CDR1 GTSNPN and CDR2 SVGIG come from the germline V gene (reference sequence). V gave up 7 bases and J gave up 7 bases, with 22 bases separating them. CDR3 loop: CASPPGQVQGGYTF. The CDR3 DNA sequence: TGTGCCTCCCCTCCCGGGCAGGTGCAGGGTGGCTACACCTTC. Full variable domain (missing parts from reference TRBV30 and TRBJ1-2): SQTIHQWPATLVQPVGSPLSLECTVEGTSNPNLYWYRQAAGRGLQLLFYSVGIGQISSEVPQNLSASRPQDRQFILSSKKLLLSDSGFYLCASPPGQVQGGYTFGSGTRLTVV.

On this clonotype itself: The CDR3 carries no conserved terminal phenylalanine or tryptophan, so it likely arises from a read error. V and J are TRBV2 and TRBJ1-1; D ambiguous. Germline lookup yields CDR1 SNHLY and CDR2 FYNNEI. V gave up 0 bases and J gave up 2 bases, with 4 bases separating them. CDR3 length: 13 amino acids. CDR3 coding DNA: TGTGCCAGCAGTGAAGCGGGAAACACTGAAGCTTTCCTT. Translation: CASSEAGNTEAFL.

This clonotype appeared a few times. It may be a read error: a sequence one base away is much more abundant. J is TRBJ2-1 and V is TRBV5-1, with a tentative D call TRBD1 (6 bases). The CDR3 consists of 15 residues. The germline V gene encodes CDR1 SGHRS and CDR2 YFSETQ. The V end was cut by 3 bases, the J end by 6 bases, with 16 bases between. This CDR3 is CASSSGPGVGNEQFF. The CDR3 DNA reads TGCGCCAGCAGCTCGGGCCCAGGGGTCGGCAATGAGCAGTTCTTC.